The T cell receptor (beta chain) described here comes from a study of blood T cell repertoires in COVID-19. This CDR3 comprises 15 residues. The germline V gene encodes CDR1 SGDLS and CDR2 YYNGEE. Trimming cost V 0 bases and J 7 bases; bases outside gene matches: 4. Sequencing was performed with immunoSEQ multiplex PCR; in TCRdb, only in-frame clones are kept and a portion is missing. The table shows about 210,000 clones, with 75% to 85% occurring only once. The chain recombines TRBV9 with TRBJ1-6; the match to TRBD1 covers 7 bases. The sample comprised peripheral blood. The receptor was isolated from a man between 50 and 59 years old with active or convalescent COVID-19. The CDR3 bases are TGTGCCAGCAGCGTAGCAGGGGGTTCCAATTCACCCCTCCACTTT. It encodes CASSVAGGSNSPLHF.